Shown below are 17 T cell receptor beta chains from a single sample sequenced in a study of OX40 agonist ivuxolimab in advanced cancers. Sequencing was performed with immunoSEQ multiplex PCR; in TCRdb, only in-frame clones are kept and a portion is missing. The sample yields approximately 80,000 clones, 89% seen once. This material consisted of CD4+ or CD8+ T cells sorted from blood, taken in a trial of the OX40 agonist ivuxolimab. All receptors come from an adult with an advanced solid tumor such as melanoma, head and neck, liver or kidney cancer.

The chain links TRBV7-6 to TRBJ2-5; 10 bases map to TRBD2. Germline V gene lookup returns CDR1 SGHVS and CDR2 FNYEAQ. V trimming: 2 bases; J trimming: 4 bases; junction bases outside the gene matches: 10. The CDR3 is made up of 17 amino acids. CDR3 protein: CASSLIAGGGFGETQYF. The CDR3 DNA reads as TGTGCCAGCAGCTTAATAGCGGGAGGCGGTTTTGGAGAGACCCAGTACTTC.

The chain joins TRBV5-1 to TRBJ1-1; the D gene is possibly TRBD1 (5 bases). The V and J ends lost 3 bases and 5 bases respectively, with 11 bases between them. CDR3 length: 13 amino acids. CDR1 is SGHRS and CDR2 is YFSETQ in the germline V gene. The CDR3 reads CASSSGRPTEAFF. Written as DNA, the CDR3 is TGCGCCAGCAGCTCGGGACGCCCGACTGAAGCTTTCTTT. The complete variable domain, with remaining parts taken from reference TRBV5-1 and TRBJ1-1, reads KAGVTQTPRYLIKTRGQQVTLSCSPISGHRSVSWYQQTPGQGLQFLFEYFSETQRNKGNFPGRFSGRQFSNSRSEMNVSTLELGDSALYLCASSSGRPTEAFFGQGTRLTVV.

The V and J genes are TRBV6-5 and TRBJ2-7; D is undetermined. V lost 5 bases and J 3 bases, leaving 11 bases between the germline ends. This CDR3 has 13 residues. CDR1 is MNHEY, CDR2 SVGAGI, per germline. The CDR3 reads CASSQNYNYEQYF. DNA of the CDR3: TGTGCCAGCAGTCAGAATTACAACTACGAGCAGTACTTC.

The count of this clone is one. CDR3 region: CASRLQNTGELFF. DNA of the CDR3: TGTGCCAGCCGGCTTCAAAACACCGGGGAGCTGTTTTTT. The chain combines TRBV6-1 with TRBJ2-2; no firm D call. Looked up from germline, CDR1 is MNHNS and CDR2 is SASEGT. The ends were cut back, 8 bases at V and 2 bases at J, with 9 bases in the middle. CDR3 length: 13 amino acids.

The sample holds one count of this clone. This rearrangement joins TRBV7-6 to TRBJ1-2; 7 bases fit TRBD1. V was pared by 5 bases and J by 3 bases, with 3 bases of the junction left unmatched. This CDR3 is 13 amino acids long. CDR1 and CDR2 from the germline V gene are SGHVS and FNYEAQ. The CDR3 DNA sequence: TGTGCCAGCAGCCCCGACAGGGACTATGGCTACACCTTC. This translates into CASSPDRDYGYTF.

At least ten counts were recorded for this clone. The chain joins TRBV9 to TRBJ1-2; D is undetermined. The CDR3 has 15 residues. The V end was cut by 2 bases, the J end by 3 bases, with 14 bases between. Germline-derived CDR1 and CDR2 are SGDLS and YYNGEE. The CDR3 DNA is TGTGCCAGCAGCGTCAGAAGCCAAGCACACTATGGCTACACCTTC. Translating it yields CASSVRSQAHYGYTF.

In DNA form, the CDR3 reads TGTGCCAGCAGCTCCGGCTTGGGAAACTACGAGCAGTACGTC. Translated, it gives CASSSGLGNYEQYV. The chain recombines TRBV6-6 with TRBJ2-7; D not resolved. The length of the CDR3 is 14 residues. CDR1 and CDR2 (germline): MNHNY, SVGAGI (reference sequence). The V and J ends lost 6 bases and 3 bases respectively, with 15 bases between them.

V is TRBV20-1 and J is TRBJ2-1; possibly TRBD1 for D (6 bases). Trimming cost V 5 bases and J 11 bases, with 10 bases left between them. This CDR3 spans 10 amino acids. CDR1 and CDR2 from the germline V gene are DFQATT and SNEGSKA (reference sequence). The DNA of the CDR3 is TGCAGTGCTTACAGGGATAAGCAGTTCTTC. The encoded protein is CSAYRDKQFF.

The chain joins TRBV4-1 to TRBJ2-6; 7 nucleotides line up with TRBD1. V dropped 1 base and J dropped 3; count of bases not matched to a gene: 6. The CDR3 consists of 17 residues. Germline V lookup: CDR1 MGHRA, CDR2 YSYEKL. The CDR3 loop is CASSQATDRVGANVLTF. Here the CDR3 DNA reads TGCGCCAGCAGCCAAGCAACTGACAGGGTTGGGGCCAACGTCCTGACTTTC.

The CDR3 reads CASSPGQAGNSPLHF. CDR3 nucleotides: TGTGCCAGCTCACCCGGACAGGCTGGTAATTCACCCCTCCACTTT. V usage is TRBV18 and J usage is TRBJ1-6; 7 bases match TRBD1. Germline-derived CDR1 and CDR2 are KGHSH and LQKENI. Unmatched junction bases numbered 5, after V lost 3 bases and J lost 6 bases. CDR3 length equals 15 residues.

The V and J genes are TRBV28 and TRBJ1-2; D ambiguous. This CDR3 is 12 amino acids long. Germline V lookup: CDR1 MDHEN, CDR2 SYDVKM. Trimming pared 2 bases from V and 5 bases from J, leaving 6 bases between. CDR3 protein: CASSLKVYGYTF. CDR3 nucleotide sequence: TGTGCCAGCAGTTTAAAGGTTTATGGCTACACCTTC.

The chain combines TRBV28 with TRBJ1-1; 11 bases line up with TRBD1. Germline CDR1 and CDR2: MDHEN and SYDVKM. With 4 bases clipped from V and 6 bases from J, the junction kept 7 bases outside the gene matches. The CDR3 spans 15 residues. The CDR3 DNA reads TGTGCCAGCAGTTCCTGGACAGGGGGCGCCGCTGAAGCTTTCTTT. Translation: CASSSWTGGAAEAFF.

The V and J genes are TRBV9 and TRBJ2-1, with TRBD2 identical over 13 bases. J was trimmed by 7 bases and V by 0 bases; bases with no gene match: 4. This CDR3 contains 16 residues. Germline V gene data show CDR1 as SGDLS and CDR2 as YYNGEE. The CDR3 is CASSVAGLAGDNEQFF. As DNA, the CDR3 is TGTGCCAGCAGCGTAGCAGGACTAGCGGGAGATAATGAGCAGTTCTTC.

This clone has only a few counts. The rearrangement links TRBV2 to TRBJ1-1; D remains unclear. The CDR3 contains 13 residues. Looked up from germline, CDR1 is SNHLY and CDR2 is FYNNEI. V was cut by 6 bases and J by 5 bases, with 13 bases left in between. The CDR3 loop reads CASSAAPRTEAFF. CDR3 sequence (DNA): TGTGCCAGCAGCGCCGCACCGAGGACTGAAGCTTTCTTT.

In DNA form, the CDR3 reads TGTGCCAGTAGTACCATTGACAGGGGGGATCAGCCCCAGCATTTT. Amino acid sequence: CASSTIDRGDQPQHF. The chain recombines TRBV19 with TRBJ1-5, with TRBD1 matching 9 bases. This CDR3 has 15 amino acids. V lost 4 bases and J lost 5; bases outside the gene matches: 6. In germline, CDR1 is LNHDA, CDR2 SQIVND (reference sequence).

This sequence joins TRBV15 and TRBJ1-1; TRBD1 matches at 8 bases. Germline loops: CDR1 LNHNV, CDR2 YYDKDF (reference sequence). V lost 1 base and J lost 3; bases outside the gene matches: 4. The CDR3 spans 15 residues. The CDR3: CATSRGAGGYTEAFF. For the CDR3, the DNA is TGTGCCACCAGCAGAGGGGCAGGGGGCTACACTGAAGCTTTCTTT.

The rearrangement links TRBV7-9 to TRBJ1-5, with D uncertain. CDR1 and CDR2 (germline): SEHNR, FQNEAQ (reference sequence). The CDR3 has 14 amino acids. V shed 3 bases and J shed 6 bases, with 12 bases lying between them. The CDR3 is CASSLTGVGQPQHF. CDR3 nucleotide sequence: TGTGCCAGCAGCTTGACCGGGGTCGGTCAGCCCCAGCATTTT.